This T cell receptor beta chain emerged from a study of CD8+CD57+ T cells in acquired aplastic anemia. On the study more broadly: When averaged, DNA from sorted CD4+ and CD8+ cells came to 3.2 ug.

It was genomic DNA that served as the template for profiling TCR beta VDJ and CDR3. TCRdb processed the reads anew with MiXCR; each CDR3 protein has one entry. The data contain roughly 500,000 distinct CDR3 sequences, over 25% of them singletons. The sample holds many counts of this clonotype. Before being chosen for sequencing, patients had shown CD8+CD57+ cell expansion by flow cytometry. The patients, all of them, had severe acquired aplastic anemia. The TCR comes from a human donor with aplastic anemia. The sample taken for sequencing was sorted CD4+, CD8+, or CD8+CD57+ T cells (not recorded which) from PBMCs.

The CDR3 bases are TGTGCCAGCAGTCCAGGGTTGGATCAGCCCCAGCATTTT. It yields the protein CASSPGLDQPQHF. The V and J genes are TRBV2 and TRBJ1-5, with a possible D match to TRBD1 (5 bases). V lost 5 bases to trimming and J lost 5 bases, with 10 bases between them. Germline V gene sequence: CDR1 SNHLY, CDR2 FYNNEI. The CDR3 is made up of 13 amino acids.